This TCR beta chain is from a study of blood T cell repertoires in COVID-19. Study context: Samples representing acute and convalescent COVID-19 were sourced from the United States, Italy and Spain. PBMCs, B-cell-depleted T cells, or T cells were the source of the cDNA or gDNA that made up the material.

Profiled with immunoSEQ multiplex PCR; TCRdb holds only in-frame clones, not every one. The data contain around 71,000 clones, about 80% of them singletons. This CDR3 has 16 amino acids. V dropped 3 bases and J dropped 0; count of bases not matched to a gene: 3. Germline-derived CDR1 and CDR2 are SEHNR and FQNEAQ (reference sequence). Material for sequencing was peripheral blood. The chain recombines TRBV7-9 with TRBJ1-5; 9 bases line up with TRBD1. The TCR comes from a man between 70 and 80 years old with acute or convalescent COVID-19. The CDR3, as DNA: TGTGCCAGCAGCTTCGGGACAGGGTATAGCAATCAGCCCCAGCATTTT. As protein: CASSFGTGYSNQPQHF.